These 18 T cell receptor beta chains came from one sample sequenced in a study of control samples from healthy donors and cancer patients. Assay used: immunoSEQ multiplex PCR; TCRdb lists only in-frame clones, some missing. Of approximately 100,000 clones in the sample, 82% were seen once. Input material: blood. These receptors came from a man in his sixties in good health.

DNA of the CDR3: TGTGCCAGTAGTAAGTGGGGTCAAGTTTACGATTCACCCCTCCACTTT. Residues: CASSKWGQVYDSPLHF. J is TRBJ1-6 and V is TRBV19; D not resolved. CDR1 is LNHDA and CDR2 is SQIVND in the germline V gene (reference sequence). The V and J ends lost 4 bases and 8 bases respectively, with 18 bases between them. CDR3 length: 16 residues. Full variable domain (rest looked up from reference TRBV19 and TRBJ1-6): DGGITQSPKYLFRKEGQNVTLSCEQNLNHDAMYWYRQDPGQGLRLIYYSQIVNDFQKGDIAEGYSVSREKKESFPLTVTSAQKNPTAFYLCASSKWGQVYDSPLHFGNGTRLTVT.

The chain has TRBV11-2 and TRBJ2-7; the D is unclear. The CDR3 contains 12 residues. Germline V gives CDR1 SGHAT, CDR2 FQNNGV. V was shortened by 1 base and J by 3 bases, with 4 bases between the two germline ends. CDR3: CASSLGYYEQYF. The CDR3 DNA reads as TGTGCCAGCAGCTTAGGGTACTACGAGCAGTACTTC.

This chain links TRBV5-4 with TRBJ1-1; D is unclear. V lost 1 base to trimming and J lost 3 bases, with 13 bases between them. Per germline, CDR1 SGHNT and CDR2 YYREEE (reference sequence). The CDR3 is 15 residues long. CDR3 protein: CASSLQSRADTEAFF. The CDR3 region has the DNA TGTGCCAGCAGCTTGCAAAGTCGCGCAGACACTGAAGCTTTCTTT.

The chain links TRBV5-1 to TRBJ2-2; the match to TRBD2 covers 7 bases. The V and J ends lost 0 bases and 6 bases, in that order; junction bases with no gene match: 8. The germline V gene encodes CDR1 SGHRS and CDR2 YFSETQ. The CDR3 loop spans 16 amino acids. CDR3 in DNA: TGCGCCAGCAGCTTGGATAGGCGGGGGTCCTCCGGGGAGCTGTTTTTT. This gives the protein CASSLDRRGSSGELFF.

The chain employs TRBV5-4 and TRBJ2-5, with D uncertain. The CDR3 consists of 13 residues. V lost 0 bases to trimming and J lost 1 base, with 4 bases between them. From germline, CDR1 is SGHNT and CDR2 YYREEE (reference sequence). The CDR3 loop is CASSLGSQETQYF. CDR3 sequence (DNA): TGTGCCAGCAGCTTGGGATCCCAAGAGACCCAGTACTTC.

V usage is TRBV27 and J usage is TRBJ2-7; D not certain. The germline V gene encodes CDR1 MNHEY and CDR2 SMNVEV (reference sequence). The CDR3 spans 13 residues. V shed 8 bases and J shed 4 bases, with 15 bases lying between them. The CDR3 nucleotides are TGTGCCAGCCCAAATTGCCACCTTTACGAGCAGTACTTC. Translated: CASPNCHLYEQYF.

The rearrangement uses TRBV11-3 and TRBJ2-1; TRBD2 aligns across 7 bases. V shed 4 bases, J shed 9 bases, and the junction held 6 bases outside the gene matches. Looked up from germline, CDR1 is SGHNT and CDR2 is YENEEA. CDR3 length equals 13 residues. The CDR3 nucleotides are TGTGCCAGCAGCTCCACCCCGGGAGGTGAGCAGTTCTTC. Residues: CASSSTPGGEQFF.

The V call is TRBV19, the J call TRBJ1-4; D remains ambiguous. This CDR3 has 18 amino acids. The V end was cut by 6 bases, the J end by 3 bases, with 23 bases between. Germline V gene lookup returns CDR1 LNHDA and CDR2 SQIVND (reference sequence). The CDR3 DNA follows: TGTGCCAGTAGAAGCCTCTCCGGGAATACACCCGCTAATGAAAAACTGTTTTTT. Translation gives CASRSLSGNTPANEKLFF.

V and J are TRBV18 and TRBJ1-2; a possible D gene is TRBD1 (5 bases). CDR1 is KGHSH, CDR2 LQKENI, per germline. V was cut by 1 base and J by 8 bases, with 23 bases left in between. This CDR3 region has 17 residues. This chain's CDR3 is CASSPLGTVFPLLGYTF. In nucleotides, the CDR3 is TGTGCCAGCTCACCACTTGGGACTGTCTTTCCCCTCCTAGGCTACACCTTC.

This clone was seen just once. The chain recombines TRBV4-1 with TRBJ2-1; 8 bases fit TRBD2. Germline V lookup: CDR1 MGHRA, CDR2 YSYEKL. The CDR3 has 15 amino acids. With 1 base clipped from V and 2 bases from J, the junction kept 1 base outside the gene matches. The CDR3 DNA follows: TGCGCCAGCAGCCAAGTACTAGCGGCCTACAATGAGCAGTTCTTC. It yields the protein CASSQVLAAYNEQFF.

J is TRBJ2-7 and V is TRBV3-1 (or the pseudogene TRBV3-2); TRBD2 agrees at 9 bases. V was pared by 3 bases and J by 6 bases, with 15 bases of the junction left unmatched. This CDR3 contains 17 residues. Germline-derived CDR1 and CDR2 are LGHDT and YNNKEL (reference sequence). The CDR3 coding sequence is TGTGCCAGCAGCCAGGGACTAGCAGGGGGGCTGGGAAGCGAGCAGTACTTC. As protein: CASSQGLAGGLGSEQYF.

This clone showed up just a few times. The chain links TRBV6-5 to TRBJ2-7; 9 positions agree with TRBD1. Germline lookup yields CDR1 MNHEY and CDR2 SVGAGI. CDR3 size: 15 residues. V was pared by 0 bases and J by 4 bases, with 4 bases of the junction left unmatched. The CDR3 sequence is CASSYSGTGSYEQYF. Written as DNA, the CDR3 is TGTGCCAGCAGTTACTCCGGGACAGGGAGTTACGAGCAGTACTTC.

The chain recombines TRBV18 with TRBJ2-2, with D unresolved. The CDR3 sequence is 16 residues long. CDR1 and CDR2 (germline): KGHSH, LQKENI. The germline V and J ends were trimmed by 3 bases and 4 bases, with 15 bases remaining between them. This chain's CDR3 is CASSPGGGRGTGELFF. CDR3 coding DNA: TGTGCCAGCTCACCGGGTGGCGGAAGAGGCACCGGGGAGCTGTTTTTT.

CDR3 sequence: CASRIGANGDTQYF. The CDR3 region has the DNA TGCGCCAGCAGAATTGGGGCTAACGGGGATACGCAGTATTTT. The V gene is TRBV5-1, the J gene TRBJ2-3; TRBD1 is a possible D gene (5 bases). Trimming removed 5 bases from V and 6 bases from J, with 16 bases in between. There are 14 residues in the CDR3. Germline V gives CDR1 SGHRS, CDR2 YFSETQ. The full variable domain, in which reference TRBV5-1 and TRBJ2-3 provide the parts outside the CDR3, is KAGVTQTPRYLIKTRGQQVTLSCSPISGHRSVSWYQQTPGQGLQFLFEYFSETQRNKGNFPGRFSGRQFSNSRSEMNVSTLELGDSALYLCASRIGANGDTQYFGPGTRLTVL.

The rearrangement uses TRBV2 and TRBJ2-2; TRBD2 might be the D (6 bases). The CDR3 sequence is 14 residues long. Trimming left V 3 bases short and J 5 bases short, with 10 bases between. CDR1 is SNHLY, CDR2 FYNNEI, per germline. CDR3 sequence: CASSDGGPTGELFF. The CDR3 nucleotides are TGTGCCAGCAGTGACGGGGGACCTACCGGGGAGCTGTTTTTT.

This clone was detected only once. V is TRBV7-8 and J is TRBJ2-2; 7 nucleotides line up with TRBD1. CDR3 length: 16 amino acids. The ends lost 1 base at V and 7 bases at J; junction bases unmatched: 9. Per the germline V gene, CDR1 is SGHVS and CDR2 is FQNEAQ. CDR3 nucleotides: TGTGCCAGCAGCTTAGTAGAGGGGGCGCTTAACGGGGAGCTGTTTTTT. Translation gives CASSLVEGALNGELFF.

The V call is TRBV4-1, the J call TRBJ1-5; tentatively, D is TRBD1 (5 bases). Germline loops: CDR1 MGHRA, CDR2 YSYEKL. V was clipped by 3 bases and J by 7 bases, with 16 bases between them. This CDR3 comprises 15 residues. CDR3 sequence reads: CASSHALGPLQPQHF. For the CDR3, the DNA is TGCGCCAGCAGCCACGCCTTGGGGCCGCTGCAGCCCCAGCATTTT.

This clone was recorded once. V is TRBV9 and J is TRBJ2-3; D is possibly TRBD2 (5 bases). The CDR3 contains 14 residues. Germline CDR1 is SGDLS and CDR2 is YYNGEE. The germline V and J ends were trimmed by 0 bases and 4 bases, with 9 bases remaining between them. The CDR3 sequence: CASSVDSAPDTQYF. The CDR3 region has the DNA TGTGCCAGCAGCGTAGATAGCGCCCCAGATACGCAGTATTTT.